Reported below is one T cell receptor (beta chain). CDR1 and CDR2 from the germline V gene are LNHNV and YYDKDF (reference sequence). J lost 4 bases, V lost 0 bases, and 5 bases had no gene match. The CDR3 is 16 residues long. TCRdb re-called the PCR reads with MiXCR, one entry per CDR3 protein. The repertoire has 15,000 to 25,000 distinct CDR3 sequences, 60% of them found once; the top ten carry roughly 1.1%. This sample stems from a study of vaccination and CD4 T cells after COVID-19. Study-wide background: Post-diagnosis, post-COVID samples were collected after a median 101 days, ranging 35 to 161.

The chain carries TRBV15 and TRBJ2-7, with 11 bases that match TRBD2. This TCR was sampled from a human donor who had recovered from COVID-19. The sample was CD4+ T cells from blood, taken after SARS-CoV-2 vaccination. The CDR3 region has the DNA TGTGCCACCAGCAGAGATCATGGGACTAGCGGATACGAGCAGTACTTC. Its translation is CATSRDHGTSGYEQYF. The whole variable domain, filled in from reference TRBV15 and TRBJ2-7, reads DAMVIQNPRYQVTQFGKPVTLSCSQTLNHNVMYWYQQKSSQAPKLLFHYYDKDFNNEADTPDNFQSRRPNTSFCFLDIRSPGLGDTAMYLCATSRDHGTSGYEQYFGPGTRLTVT.